The clone carrying this TCR beta chain was observed a few times. Time point described: sample taken at primary tumor resection. Whole RNA, which was extracted from tumor, nontumor lung tissue or frozen PBMC, was sequenced without any cell sorting. All TCR cDNA molecules were individually tagged with a unique molecular identifier. One entry per CDR3 protein results from TCRdb running MiXCR on the 5' RACE reads. The table includes tens of thousands of distinct CDR3 sequences, about 12% detected once. The data stem from a study of spatial heterogeneity in lung cancer. This clonotype was obtained from a male donor with early-stage non-small cell lung cancer. The starting material was PBMCs, obtained at surgery.

For the CDR3, the DNA is TGTGCCAGCAGCTCGGACACCACATATGGCTACACCTTC. It specifies CASSSDTTYGYTF. The chain has TRBV7-2 and TRBJ1-2, with a possible D match to TRBD1 (5 bases). V lost 4 bases to trimming and J lost 5 bases, with 11 bases between them. This CDR3 has 13 amino acids. CDR1 is SGHTA and CDR2 is FQGNSA in the germline V gene. The entire variable domain, with the rest obtained from reference TRBV7-2 and TRBJ1-2, is as follows: GAGVSQSPSNKVTEKGKDVELRCDPISGHTALYWYRQSLGQGLEFLIYFQGNSAPDKSGLPSDRFSAERTGGSVSTLTIQRTQQEDSAVYLCASSSDTTYGYTFGSGTRLTVV.